Here is one T cell receptor (beta chain) with its context. This entry is derived from a study of CD8 T cells in Susac syndrome. Random hexamers served to reverse transcribe about 0.45 to 1 ug RNA. Using its own MiXCR run on the immunoSEQ multiplex PCR reads, TCRdb lists one record per CDR3 protein. This sample has hundreds of thousands of distinct CDR3 sequences, with 90% to 96% found just once. Germline values: CDR1 SGHRS, CDR2 YFSETQ. The CDR3 is made up of 15 amino acids. V was pared by 4 bases and J by 4 bases, with 5 bases of the junction left unmatched. Material for sequencing was CD4+ T cells from PBMCs. This receptor was obtained from a human donor with Susac syndrome. V is TRBV5-1 and J is TRBJ2-1; TRBD2 agrees at 10 bases. This CDR3 is CASSTTSGVYNEQFF. In DNA form, the CDR3 reads TGCGCCAGCAGCACCACTAGCGGGGTATACAATGAGCAGTTCTTC.